These T cell receptor beta chains were read from a single sample in a study of blood T cell repertoires in COVID-19. Libraries were prepared by immunoSEQ multiplex PCR; TCRdb keeps only in-frame clonotypes and omits some of them. Of under 250,000 clones listed, roughly 82% are singletons. Specimen: peripheral blood. Every receptor here comes from a man aged 45-60 years with active or convalescent COVID-19. Each CDR3 is given with its conserved first and last residue. A D gene is named only where the DNA matches it firmly. The listing skips clone size in some rows; elsewhere it reads once, few, many or a size class.

clone_size j_call v_call d_call cdr3_aa cdr3_nt
- TRBJ2-3 TRBV3-1/TRBV3-2 - CASSQDLYGHRQSDFTDTQYF TGTGCCAGCAGCCAAGATTTGTACGGACATCGACAATCAGATTTCACAGATACGCAGTATTTT
- TRBJ2-3 TRBV19 - CASRQASTDTQYF TGTGCCAGCAGACAGGCTAGCACAGATACGCAGTATTTT
- TRBJ1-6 TRBV6-1 - CASSEFGGSYNSPLHF TGTGCCAGCAGTGAATTTGGCGGCTCCTATAATTCACCCCTCCACTTT
few TRBJ1-5 TRBV28 TRBD1 CASSQGQGEFQPQHF TGTGCCAGCAGTCAGGGACAGGGAGAATTCCAGCCCCAGCATTTT
- TRBJ2-7 TRBV19 TRBD2 CASSPQASGRNEQYF TGTGCCAGTAGTCCCCAGGCTAGCGGGAGGAACGAGCAGTACTTC
once TRBJ2-1 TRBV19 TRBD2 CASSIVTSGRRNEQFF TGTGCCAGTAGTATAGTGACTAGCGGGAGGAGGAATGAGCAGTTCTTC
- TRBJ2-1 TRBV7-2 TRBD2 CASSLEASGANEQFF TGTGCCAGCAGCTTAGAAGCTAGCGGGGCCAATGAGCAGTTCTTC
- TRBJ1-2 TRBV3-1/TRBV3-2 - CASSLLGGYGYTF TGTGCCAGCAGCCTCCTGGGGGGCTATGGCTACACCTTC
once TRBJ2-1 TRBV16 TRBD1 CASSQGQGAHRGQFF TGTGCCAGCAGCCAGGGACAGGGGGCGCATCGCGGGCAGTTCTTC
few TRBJ2-4 TRBV4-2 - CASSQDTGSGSIQYF TGTGCCAGCAGCCAAGATACCGGGTCTGGTAGCATTCAGTACTTC
- TRBJ1-6 TRBV7-2 - CASSLQDSPLHF TGTGCCAGCAGTTTACAGGATTCACCCCTCCACTTT
few TRBJ2-7 TRBV28 - CASSLGVVGSYEQYF TGTGCCAGCAGTCTCGGGGTGGTTGGCTCCTACGAGCAGTACTTC
- TRBJ1-1 TRBV7-9 - CASSSTGIAFF TGTGCCAGCAGCTCAACAGGGATAGCTTTCTTT
- TRBJ2-6 TRBV19 - CASSIGRAYNVLTF TGTGCCAGTAGTATAGGCAGGGCCTACAACGTCCTGACTTTC
- TRBJ2-4 TRBV3-1/TRBV3-2 TRBD2 CASSQSGGNLAKNIQYF TGTGCCAGCAGCCAGTCGGGGGGGAACCTCGCCAAAAACATTCAGTACTTC
- TRBJ1-2 TRBV28 - CASSWTLEDGYTF TGTGCCAGCAGTTGGACTCTGGAGGATGGCTACACCTTC
- TRBJ1-5 TRBV28 TRBD1 CASRRRTGKDQPQHF TGTGCCAGCAGACGTCGGACAGGGAAAGACCAGCCCCAGCATTTT
- TRBJ2-2 TRBV7-8 - CASRQGGNTGELFF TGTGCCAGCAGACAAGGCGGGAACACCGGGGAGCTGTTTTTT
- TRBJ2-5 TRBV27 TRBD2 CASRQLAGGPETQYF TGTGCCAGCAGACAACTAGCGGGGGGGCCCGAGACCCAGTACTTC
- TRBJ2-3 TRBV19 - CASHPDSSSTDTQYF TGTGCCAGCCATCCCGACAGCTCTAGCACAGATACGCAGTATTTT
- TRBJ2-7 TRBV18 TRBD1 CASSPVGGTGAYEQYF TGTGCCAGCTCACCAGTGGGAGGGACAGGGGCCTACGAGCAGTACTTC
few TRBJ2-1 TRBV4-2 TRBD2 CASSQQPGLAAYNEQFF TGTGCCAGCAGCCAACAACCGGGACTAGCGGCCTACAATGAGCAGTTCTTC
- TRBJ2-1 TRBV4-1 - CASSREVSTVNEQFF TGCGCCAGCAGCCGGGAGGTGTCGACAGTGAATGAGCAGTTCTTC
- TRBJ2-1 TRBV5-1 - CASLGGSYNEQFF TGCGCCAGCTTAGGCGGCTCCTACAATGAGCAGTTCTTC
once TRBJ2-3 TRBV18 TRBD2 CASSPQRFAGGPDTQYF TGTGCCAGCTCACCACAACGGTTTGCGGGAGGGCCAGATACGCAGTATTTT
- TRBJ1-6 TRBV7-2 - CASSLVSPGPPLHF TGTGCCAGCAGCTTAGTTTCGCCTGGGCCACCCCTCCACTTT
few TRBJ1-5 TRBV3-1/TRBV3-2 - CASSQGGTDQPQHF TGTGCCAGCAGCCAAGGAGGAACGGATCAGCCCCAGCATTTT
- TRBJ2-3 TRBV18 - CASSPSPDTQYF TGTGCCAGCTCACCATCTCCAGATACGCAGTATTTT
few TRBJ2-5 TRBV7-2 - CASSWYRDDKETQYF TGTGCCAGCAGCTGGTACAGGGATGATAAAGAGACCCAGTACTTC
once TRBJ2-3 TRBV5-1 - CASSLQARADTQYF TGCGCCAGCAGCCTCCAAGCGAGGGCAGATACGCAGTATTTT
- TRBJ2-7 TRBV6-2/TRBV6-3 TRBD2 CASSYGTSGRPSSYEQYF TGTGCCAGCAGTTACGGGACTAGCGGGAGGCCAAGCTCCTACGAGCAGTACTTC
- TRBJ1-4 TRBV29-1 TRBD1 CSVDRGNEKLFF TGCAGCGTGGACAGGGGTAATGAAAAACTGTTTTTT
- TRBJ2-5 TRBV5-1 - CASSLSGGLEETQYF TGCGCCAGCAGCTTGAGCGGCGGTTTAGAAGAGACCCAGTACTTC
- TRBJ2-1 TRBV4-2 - CASSQDWTVGRWALGNEQFF TGTGCCAGCAGCCAAGATTGGACAGTAGGAAGATGGGCCTTGGGGAATGAGCAGTTCTTC
- TRBJ1-2 TRBV19 TRBD1 CASTPQIFRGQGNGYTF TGTGCCAGTACCCCCCAAATTTTTCGGGGACAGGGTAATGGCTACACCTTC
- TRBJ1-4 TRBV7-8 - CASSLGGVGRTTNEKLFF TGTGCCAGCAGCTTAGGGGGAGTGGGAAGAACAACTAATGAAAAACTGTTTTTT
- TRBJ2-7 TRBV7-9 TRBD2 CASSPSGGLGEQYF TGTGCCAGCAGTCCTAGCGGGGGCTTGGGCGAGCAGTACTTC
- TRBJ2-3 TRBV7-7 TRBD2 CASSPGGGGDTQYF TGTGCTAGCAGCCCCGGGGGGGGAGGAGATACGCAGTATTTT
- TRBJ1-2 TRBV6-5 - CASSRGVWGGYTF TGTGCCAGCAGTCGGGGGGTTTGGGGTGGCTACACCTTC
- TRBJ1-1 TRBV28 - CASSLVGGDTEAFF TGTGCCAGCAGTTTAGTGGGGGGTGACACTGAAGCTTTCTTT
- TRBJ2-3 TRBV5-4 TRBD2 CASSSILAGGKDTQYF TGTGCCAGCAGCTCAATTCTAGCGGGAGGGAAAGATACGCAGTATTTT
- TRBJ2-7 TRBV6-1 - CASSEMAGPYEQYF TGTGCCAGCAGTGAAATGGCGGGGCCCTACGAGCAGTACTTC
- TRBJ1-2 TRBV4-1 TRBD1 CASSQDQGQGGDYGYTF TGCGCCAGCAGCCAAGATCAAGGGCAGGGGGGAGACTATGGCTACACCTTC
once TRBJ2-7 TRBV2 - CASSDQGRGYEQYF TGTGCCAGCAGTGATCAGGGAAGGGGCTACGAGCAGTACTTC
- TRBJ1-5 TRBV28 - CASSETGSHQPQHF TGTGCCAGCAGCGAAACAGGGAGCCATCAGCCCCAGCATTTT
- TRBJ1-2 TRBV5-6 - CASSPGAGVNYGYTF TGTGCCAGCAGCCCGGGGGCGGGGGTCAACTATGGCTACACCTTC
- TRBJ2-7 TRBV18 TRBD1 CASSSNRGSYEQYF TGTGCCAGCTCATCGAACAGGGGCTCCTACGAGCAGTACTTC
- TRBJ2-5 TRBV2 - CASSDGADGQETQYF TGTGCCAGCAGTGATGGGGCGGACGGACAAGAGACCCAGTACTTC
- TRBJ1-6 TRBV5-1 TRBD1 CASGTGVNSPLHF TGCGCCAGCGGGACAGGGGTTAATTCACCCCTCCACTTT
- TRBJ1-2 TRBV5-1 - CASSLGLTNYGYTF TGCGCCAGCAGCTTGGGGCTGACTAACTATGGCTACACCTTC
- TRBJ2-7 TRBV5-1 TRBD2 CASSLASGKYEQYF TGCGCCAGCAGCTTGGCTAGCGGGAAGTACGAGCAGTACTTC
- TRBJ2-7 TRBV28 TRBD1 CASSSGQGGIYEQYF TGTGCCAGCAGTTCTGGACAGGGGGGGATCTACGAGCAGTACTTC
- TRBJ1-1 TRBV5-1 - CASSIGTFVTEAFF TGCGCCAGCAGCATCGGGACATTTGTAACTGAAGCTTTCTTT
- TRBJ2-7 TRBV21-1 - CARATSGVDEQYF TGTGCCAGGGCGACGAGCGGGGTCGACGAGCAGTACTTC
- TRBJ1-5 TRBV5-1 - CASSLGRGNQPQHF TGCGCCAGCAGCTTAGGCAGGGGCAATCAGCCCCAGCATTTT
- TRBJ2-1 TRBV5-1 TRBD2 CASSVGLAGTANEQFF TGCGCCAGCAGCGTGGGACTAGCGGGGACCGCCAATGAGCAGTTCTTC
- TRBJ1-1 TRBV24-1 TRBD1 CATSDETGETEAFF TGTGCCACCAGTGACGAAACAGGGGAAACTGAAGCTTTCTTT
- TRBJ1-1 TRBV7-2 - CASTPEGGVGEAFF TGTGCCAGCACCCCCGAGGGAGGGGTGGGTGAAGCTTTCTTT